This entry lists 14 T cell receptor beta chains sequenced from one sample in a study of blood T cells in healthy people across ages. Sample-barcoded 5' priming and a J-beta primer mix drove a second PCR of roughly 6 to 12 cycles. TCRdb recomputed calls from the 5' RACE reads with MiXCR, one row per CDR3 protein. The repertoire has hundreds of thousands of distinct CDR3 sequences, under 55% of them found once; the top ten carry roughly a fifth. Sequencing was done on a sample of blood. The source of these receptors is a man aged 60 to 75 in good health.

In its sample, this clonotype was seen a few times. CDR3 sequence reads: CASSLVVERTEAFF. The CDR3 DNA reads TGCGCCAGCAGCTTGGTGGTGGAACGCACTGAAGCTTTCTTT. The chain combines TRBV5-1 with TRBJ1-1, with D unresolved. Germline CDR1 is SGHRS and CDR2 is YFSETQ. The V end was cut by 0 bases, the J end by 4 bases, with 10 bases between. The CDR3 is 14 residues long.

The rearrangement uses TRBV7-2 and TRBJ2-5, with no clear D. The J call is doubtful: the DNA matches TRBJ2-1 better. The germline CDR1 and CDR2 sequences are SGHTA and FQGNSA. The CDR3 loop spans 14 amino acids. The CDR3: CASSLAGFQETQFF. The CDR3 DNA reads TGTGCCAGCAGCTTAGCGGGATTCCAAGAGACCCAGTTCTTC.

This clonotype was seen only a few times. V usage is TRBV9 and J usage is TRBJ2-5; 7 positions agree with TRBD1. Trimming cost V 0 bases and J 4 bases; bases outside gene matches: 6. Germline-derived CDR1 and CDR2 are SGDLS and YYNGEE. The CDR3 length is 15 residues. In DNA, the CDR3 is TGTGCCAGCAGCGTAGATCCAGGGGGTTTAGAGACCCAGTACTTC. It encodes CASSVDPGGLETQYF.

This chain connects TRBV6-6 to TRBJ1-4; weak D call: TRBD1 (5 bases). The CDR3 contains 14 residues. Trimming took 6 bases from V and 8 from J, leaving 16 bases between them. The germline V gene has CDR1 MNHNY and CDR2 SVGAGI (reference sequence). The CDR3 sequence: CASSQIQGNEKLFF. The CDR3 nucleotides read TGTGCCAGCAGCCAAATCCAGGGTAACGAAAAACTGTTTTTT.

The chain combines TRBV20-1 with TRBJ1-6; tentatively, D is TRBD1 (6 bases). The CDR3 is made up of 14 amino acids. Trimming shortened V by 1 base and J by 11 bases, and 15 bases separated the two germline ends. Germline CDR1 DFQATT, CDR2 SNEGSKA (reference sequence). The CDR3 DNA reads TGCAGTGCTAGAGTAAAGGGGGGGGCGGCACCCCTCCACTTT. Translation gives CSARVKGGAAPLHF.

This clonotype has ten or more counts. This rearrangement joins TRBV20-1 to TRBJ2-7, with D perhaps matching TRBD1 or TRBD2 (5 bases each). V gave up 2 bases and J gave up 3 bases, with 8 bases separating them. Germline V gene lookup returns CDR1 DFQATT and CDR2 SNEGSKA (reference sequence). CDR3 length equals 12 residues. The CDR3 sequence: CSARRDDYEQYF. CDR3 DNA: TGCAGTGCTAGACGGGACGACTACGAGCAGTACTTC.

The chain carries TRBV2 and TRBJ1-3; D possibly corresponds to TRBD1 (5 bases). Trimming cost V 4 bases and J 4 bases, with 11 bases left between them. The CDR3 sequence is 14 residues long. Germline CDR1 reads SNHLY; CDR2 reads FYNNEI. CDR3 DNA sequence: TGTGCCAGCAGTGTGGCAGGGTTCGGAAACACCATATATTTT. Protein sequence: CASSVAGFGNTIYF.

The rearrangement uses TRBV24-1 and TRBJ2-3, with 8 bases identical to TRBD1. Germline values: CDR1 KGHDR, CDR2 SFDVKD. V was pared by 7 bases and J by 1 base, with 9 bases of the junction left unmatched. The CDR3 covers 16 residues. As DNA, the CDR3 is TGTGCCACCAGCCCAGGGGGCACCCTAGGCACAGATACGCAGTATTTT. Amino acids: CATSPGGTLGTDTQYF.

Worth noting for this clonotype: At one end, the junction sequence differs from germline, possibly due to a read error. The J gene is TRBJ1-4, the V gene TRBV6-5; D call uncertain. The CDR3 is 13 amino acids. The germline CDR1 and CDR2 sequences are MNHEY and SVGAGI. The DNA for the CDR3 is TGTGCCAGCAGTGACTCCGAGTCCTCTAAACTGTTTTTT. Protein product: CASSDSESSKLFF.

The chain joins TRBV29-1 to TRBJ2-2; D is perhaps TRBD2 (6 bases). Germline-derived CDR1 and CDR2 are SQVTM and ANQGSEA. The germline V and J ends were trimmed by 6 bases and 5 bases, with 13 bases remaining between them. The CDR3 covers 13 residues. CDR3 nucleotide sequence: TGCAGCGTCTGGTCAGGAGGGACCGGGGAGCTGTTTTTT. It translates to CSVWSGGTGELFF.

CDR3 region: CSATGTGGADTQYF. In nucleotides, the CDR3 is TGCAGTGCTACCGGGACAGGGGGCGCAGATACGCAGTATTTT. The V gene is TRBV20-1, the J gene TRBJ2-3, with 12 positions matching TRBD1. The germline V gene has CDR1 DFQATT and CDR2 SNEGSKA (reference sequence). After removal of 4 bases from V and 4 bases from J, the junction contained 3 bases not matched to a gene. This CDR3 spans 14 amino acids.

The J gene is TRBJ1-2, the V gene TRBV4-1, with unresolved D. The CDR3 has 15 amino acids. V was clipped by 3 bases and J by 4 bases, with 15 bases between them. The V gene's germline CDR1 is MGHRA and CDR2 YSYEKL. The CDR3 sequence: CASSQTDNRGYGYTF. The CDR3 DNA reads TGCGCCAGCAGCCAGACCGACAATCGTGGCTATGGCTACACCTTC.

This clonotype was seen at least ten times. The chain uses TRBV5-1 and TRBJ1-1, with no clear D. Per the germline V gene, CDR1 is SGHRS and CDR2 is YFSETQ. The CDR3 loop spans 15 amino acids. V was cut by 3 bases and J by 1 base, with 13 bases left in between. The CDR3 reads CASSWTSGANTEAFF. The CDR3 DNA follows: TGCGCCAGCAGCTGGACCTCCGGCGCGAACACTGAAGCTTTCTTT.

CDR3 sequence (DNA): TGTGCCAGCAGCCCGTTCCCCCGGGGGCGCCAAGAGACCCAGTACTTC. Its protein product is CASSPFPRGRQETQYF. The V gene is TRBV6-5, the J gene TRBJ2-5, with D perhaps given as TRBD1 or TRBD2 (6 bases each). With 6 bases removed from V and 1 base from J, the gap between germline ends came to 18 bases. CDR1 is MNHEY and CDR2 is SVGAGI in the germline V gene. The CDR3 runs to 16 residues.